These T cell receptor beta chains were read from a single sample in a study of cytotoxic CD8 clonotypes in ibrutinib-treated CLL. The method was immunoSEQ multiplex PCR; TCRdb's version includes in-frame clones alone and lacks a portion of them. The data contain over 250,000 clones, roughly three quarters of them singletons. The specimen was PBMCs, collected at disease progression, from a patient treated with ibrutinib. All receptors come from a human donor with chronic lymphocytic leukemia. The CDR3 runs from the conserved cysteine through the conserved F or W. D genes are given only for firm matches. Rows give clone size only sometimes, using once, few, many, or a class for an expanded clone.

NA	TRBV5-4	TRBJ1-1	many	CASSLGTMRHTEAFF
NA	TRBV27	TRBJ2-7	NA	CASRGESAGPGYF
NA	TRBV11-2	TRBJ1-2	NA	CASSLVRVNYGYTF
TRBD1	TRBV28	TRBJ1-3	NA	CASSYYRGRNTIYF
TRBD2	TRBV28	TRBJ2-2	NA	CASSLLSWSGRAFTGELFF
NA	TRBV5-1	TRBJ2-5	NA	CASSSSPGLAGISSGTQYF
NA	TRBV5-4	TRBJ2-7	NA	CASSLTGRYEQYF
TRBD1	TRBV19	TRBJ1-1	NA	CASSRDRGANTEAFF
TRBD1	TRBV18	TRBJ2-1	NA	CASSPHPGQGSYNEQFF
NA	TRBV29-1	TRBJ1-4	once	CSVEGQDLATNEKLFF
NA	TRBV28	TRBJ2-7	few	CASSPAYEQYF
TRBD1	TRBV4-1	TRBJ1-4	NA	CASSPKRTGGEKLFF